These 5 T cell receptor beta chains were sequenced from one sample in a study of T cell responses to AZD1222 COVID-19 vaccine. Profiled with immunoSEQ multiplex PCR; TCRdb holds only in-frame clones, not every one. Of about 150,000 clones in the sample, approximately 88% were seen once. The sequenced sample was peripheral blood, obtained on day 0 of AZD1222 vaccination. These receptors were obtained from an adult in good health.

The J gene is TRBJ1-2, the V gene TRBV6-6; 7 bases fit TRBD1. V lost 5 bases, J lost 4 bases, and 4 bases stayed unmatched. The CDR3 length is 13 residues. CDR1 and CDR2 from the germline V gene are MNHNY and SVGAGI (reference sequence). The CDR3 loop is CASSLGGSYGYTF. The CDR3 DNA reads TGTGCCAGCAGTCTAGGGGGCAGCTATGGCTACACCTTC.

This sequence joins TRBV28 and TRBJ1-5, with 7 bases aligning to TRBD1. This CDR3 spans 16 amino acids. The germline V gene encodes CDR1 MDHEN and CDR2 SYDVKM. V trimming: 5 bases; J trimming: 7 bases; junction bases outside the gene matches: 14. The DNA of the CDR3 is TGTGCCAGCAGTGCCCGAGGGGGCGCGAACATCCAGCCCCAGCATTTT. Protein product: CASSARGGANIQPQHF.

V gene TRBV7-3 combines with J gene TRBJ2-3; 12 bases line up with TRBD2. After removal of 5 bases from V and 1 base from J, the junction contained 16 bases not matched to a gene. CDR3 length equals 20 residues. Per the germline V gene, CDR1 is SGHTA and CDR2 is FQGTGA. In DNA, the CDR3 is TGTGCCAGCAGCCGCGGGTCAGGAACTAGCGGGGGGTTCGGCACAGATACGCAGTATTTT. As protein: CASSRGSGTSGGFGTDTQYF.

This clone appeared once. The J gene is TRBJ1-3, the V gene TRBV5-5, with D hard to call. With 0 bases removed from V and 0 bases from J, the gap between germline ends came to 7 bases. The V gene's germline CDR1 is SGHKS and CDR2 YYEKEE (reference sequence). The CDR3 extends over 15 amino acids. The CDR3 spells CASSLGAVSGNTIYF. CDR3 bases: TGTGCCAGCAGCTTGGGGGCTGTCTCTGGAAACACCATATATTTT.

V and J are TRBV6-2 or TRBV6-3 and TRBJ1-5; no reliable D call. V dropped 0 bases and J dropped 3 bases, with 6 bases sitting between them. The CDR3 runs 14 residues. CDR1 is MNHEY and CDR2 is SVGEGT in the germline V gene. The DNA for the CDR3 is TGTGCCAGCAGTTACTCGGGCCTCAATCAGCCCCAGCATTTT. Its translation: CASSYSGLNQPQHF.